The 17 T cell receptor beta chains below come from one sample, sequenced in a study of regulatory T cells in long-lasting Graves disease. Time point specified: persistent/refractory GD, antithyroid drugs over 5 years with positive TRAb. PBMC-derived RNA was used for the TCR library. Construction of TCR beta libraries relied on iRepertoire HTBI primers and on Arm-PCR targeting CDR3 regions. MiXCR, run by TCRdb on the multiplex PCR reads, gives a single entry per CDR3 protein. The sample lists fewer than 400,000 distinct CDR3 sequences; around a fifth were seen once. The sequences come from peripheral blood mononuclear cells (PBMCs), collected when the disease was refractory, from a patient treated with antithyroid drugs. All receptors derive from a female donor with Graves disease.

This clonotype was seen ten or more times. The genes are TRBV7-2 and TRBJ2-4, with D perhaps matching TRBD1 or TRBD2 (5 bases each). CDR1 and CDR2 (germline): SGHTA, FQGNSA. The CDR3 has 12 amino acids. V lost 5 bases and J lost 8, with 10 bases in between. This CDR3 is CASSPQGDIQYF. DNA for the CDR3: TGTGCCAGCAGCCCTCAGGGAGACATTCAGTACTTC.

V usage is TRBV15 and J usage is TRBJ2-5; D is ambiguous. The V end lost 3 bases, the J end lost 1 base, and 9 bases lay between the germline ends. The length of the CDR3 is 14 residues. The V gene's germline CDR1 is LNHNV and CDR2 YYDKDF (reference sequence). The CDR3, as DNA: TGTGCCACCAGCAGCTTAGATACCCAAGAGACCCAGTACTTC. Its translation: CATSSLDTQETQYF.

V usage is TRBV3-1 and J usage is TRBJ2-2, with unresolved D. The ends were cut back, 0 bases at V and 2 bases at J, with 7 bases in the middle. Per germline, CDR1 LGHDT and CDR2 YNNKEL (reference sequence). This CDR3 has 15 amino acids. The CDR3 is CASSQDWANTGELFF. CDR3 DNA: TGTGCCAGCAGCCAAGATTGGGCCAACACCGGGGAGCTGTTTTTT.

This clonotype was counted between two and nine times. As DNA, the CDR3 is TGTGCCAGCAGCCAAGATATGGAGGAGACCCAGTACTTC. Its translation: CASSQDMEETQYF. This chain connects TRBV4-2 to TRBJ2-5, with D unclear. Trimming removed 0 bases at V and 5 bases at J, with 7 bases between. The length of the CDR3 is 13 residues. Germline-derived CDR1 and CDR2 are LGHNA and YNFKEQ.

There are many counts of this clonotype. The chain links TRBV12-3 or TRBV12-4 to TRBJ2-5, with 8 bases that match TRBD2. The V segment lost 7 bases and the J segment 4 bases; nucleotides outside the gene matches: 11. This CDR3 has 15 residues. The CDR3 reads CASTPAGGGRETQYF. The CDR3 DNA sequence: TGTGCCAGCACCCCCGCGGGGGGAGGGCGAGAGACCCAGTACTTC.

At least ten counts were recorded for this clonotype. This chain uses TRBV7-3 with TRBJ1-5, with D unresolved. Trimming pared 10 bases from V and 2 bases from J, leaving 9 bases between. This CDR3 region has 12 residues. Germline lookup yields CDR1 SGHTA and CDR2 FQGTGA. The CDR3 sequence is CAILHGNQPQHF. CDR3 coding DNA: TGTGCCATCCTACATGGCAATCAGCCCCAGCATTTT.

For this clonotype: The CDR3 end shows no conserved phenylalanine or tryptophan, and so a read error is likely. This chain connects TRBV7-9 to TRBJ2-7; weak D call: TRBD1 (6 bases). Trimming removed 1 base at V and 2 bases at J, with 6 bases between. This CDR3 is built from 13 residues. CDR1 is SEHNR, CDR2 FQNEAQ, per germline (reference sequence). The CDR3 spells CASSLDRAYEQYL. CDR3 bases: TGTGCCAGCAGCTTAGACAGGGCCTACGAGCAGTACCTC.

Many counts were recorded for this clonotype. This sequence joins TRBV6-1 and TRBJ2-5; D may be TRBD1 or TRBD2 (7 bases each). CDR3 length equals 15 residues. Germline CDR1 reads MNHNS; CDR2 reads SASEGT. Trimming left V 5 bases short and J 5 bases short, with 18 bases between. The CDR3 DNA reads TGTGCCAGCAGTCCCCAGGGGGGGGGGCGGGAGACCCAGTACTTC. Residues: CASSPQGGGRETQYF.

The chain uses TRBV27 and TRBJ2-5; TRBD1 is a possible D gene (6 bases). This CDR3 contains 14 residues. V lost 6 bases, J lost 4 bases, and 15 bases lay in between. Germline V gives CDR1 MNHEY, CDR2 SMNVEV (reference sequence). The CDR3 loop reads CASSQGQWGETQYF. CDR3 sequence (DNA): TGTGCCAGCAGCCAGGGGCAGTGGGGAGAGACCCAGTACTTC.

This rearrangement joins TRBV12-3 or TRBV12-4 to TRBJ1-6; D call uncertain. This CDR3 has 14 residues. V was trimmed by 0 bases and J by 3 bases, leaving 3 bases between them. The DNA for the CDR3 is TGTGCCAGCAGTTTAGCAGTCTATAATTCACCCCTCCACTTT. This translates into CASSLAVYNSPLHF.

The table lists this clonotype with a few counts. The chain has TRBV6-1 and TRBJ1-6; D is perhaps TRBD1 (6 bases). With 1 base removed from V and 9 bases from J, the gap between germline ends came to 7 bases. The CDR3 has 13 residues. CDR1 MNHNS and CDR2 SASEGT come from the germline V gene. This CDR3 is CASSEGTVSPLHF. DNA for the CDR3: TGTGCCAGCAGTGAAGGGACAGTTTCACCCCTCCACTTT.

The genes are TRBV20-1 and TRBJ2-2; D is undetermined. The V end was cut by 6 bases, the J end by 1 base, with 9 bases between. Germline lookup yields CDR1 DFQATT and CDR2 SNEGSKA (reference sequence). The CDR3 loop spans 13 amino acids. CDR3 bases: TGCAGTGCGATTGACCAGAACACCGGGGAGCTGTTTTTT. This sequence encodes CSAIDQNTGELFF.

Points on this clonotype: The conserved phenylalanine or tryptophan is not found at the CDR3 terminus, so this likely reflects a read error. The chain is built from TRBV6-5 and TRBJ2-2; 10 positions agree with TRBD2. The CDR3 contains 18 residues. The ends lost 4 bases at V and 2 bases at J; junction bases unmatched: 10. Germline V lookup: CDR1 MNHEY, CDR2 SVGAGI. In DNA form, the CDR3 reads TGTGCCAGCAGTTTTAGCGGGGGGCCCTATGAAAACACCGGGGAGCTGTTTTCT. This gives the protein CASSFSGGPYENTGELFS.

The genes are TRBV6-5 and TRBJ1-5, with D perhaps matching TRBD1 (5 bases). Per the germline V gene, CDR1 is MNHEY and CDR2 is SVGAGI. This CDR3 has 17 residues. The V end was cut by 1 base, the J end by 0 bases, with 13 bases between. The CDR3 protein is CASSYFTGSYSNQPQHF. CDR3 coding DNA: TGTGCCAGCAGTTACTTTACAGGCTCCTATAGCAATCAGCCCCAGCATTTT.

The chain links TRBV6-1 to TRBJ2-7; 9 bases are shared with TRBD1. Germline V gives CDR1 MNHNS, CDR2 SASEGT. With V trimmed by 6 bases and J by 1 base, 4 bases remained unmatched. This CDR3 is 14 amino acids long. DNA for the CDR3: TGTGCCAGCAGACCGACAGGGGGGTCCTACGAGCAGTACTTC. It translates to CASRPTGGSYEQYF.

This clonotype was seen at least ten times. V usage is TRBV11-2 and J usage is TRBJ2-7; D may be TRBD2 (6 bases). The V end lost 0 bases, the J end lost 2 bases, and 11 bases lay between the germline ends. The CDR3 runs to 15 residues. Germline lookup yields CDR1 SGHAT and CDR2 FQNNGV. CDR3 nucleotide sequence: TGTGCCAGCAGCTTAGACTGGCGGGAAGCCTACGAGCAGTACTTC. It codes for CASSLDWREAYEQYF.

This clonotype came up many times. V and J are TRBV2 and TRBJ1-4, with a tentative D call TRBD1 (6 bases). CDR3 length: 12 residues. Germline V gene sequence: CDR1 SNHLY, CDR2 FYNNEI. V lost 6 bases, J lost 5 bases, and 7 bases lay in between. The CDR3 region has the DNA TGTGCCAGCAGAAGGGGGAATGAAAAACTGTTTTTT. It specifies CASRRGNEKLFF.